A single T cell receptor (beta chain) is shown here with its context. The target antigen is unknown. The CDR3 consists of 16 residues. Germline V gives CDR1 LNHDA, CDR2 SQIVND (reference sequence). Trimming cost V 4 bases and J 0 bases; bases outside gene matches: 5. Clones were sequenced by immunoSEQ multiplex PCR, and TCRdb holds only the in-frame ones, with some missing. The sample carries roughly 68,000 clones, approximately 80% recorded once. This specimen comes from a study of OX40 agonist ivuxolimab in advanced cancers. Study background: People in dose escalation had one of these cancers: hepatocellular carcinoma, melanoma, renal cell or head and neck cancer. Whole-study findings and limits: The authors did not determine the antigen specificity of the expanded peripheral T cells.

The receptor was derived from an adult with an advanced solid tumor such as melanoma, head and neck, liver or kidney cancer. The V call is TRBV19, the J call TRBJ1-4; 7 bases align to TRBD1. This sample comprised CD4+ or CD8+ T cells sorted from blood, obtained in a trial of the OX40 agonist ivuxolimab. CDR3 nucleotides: TGTGCCAGTAGTAGGAAGCAGGGGGCAACTAATGAAAAACTGTTTTTT. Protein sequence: CASSRKQGATNEKLFF.